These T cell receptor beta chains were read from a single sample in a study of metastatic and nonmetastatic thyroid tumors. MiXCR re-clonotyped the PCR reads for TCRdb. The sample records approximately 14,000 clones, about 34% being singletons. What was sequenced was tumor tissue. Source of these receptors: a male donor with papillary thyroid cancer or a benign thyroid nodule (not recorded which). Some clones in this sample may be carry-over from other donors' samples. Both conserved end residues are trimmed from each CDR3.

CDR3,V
AGSRDRDSPLH,TRBV5-1
ACIVTRTGELF,TRBV12-3/TRBV12-4
ASSRLAGGLVYNEQF,TRBV2
ASGLTSGVLNEQY,TRBV2
ASSPSRRSRYETQY,TRBV27
ASTRDRGKTEAF,TRBV5-1
ASLRLGSYEQY,TRBV6-1
ASSLTGRREQY,TRBV28
ASSEGGGQVTGELF,TRBV6-1
ATSRERGNTEAF,TRBV15
AIRGLAGGDEQF,TRBV10-3
ASSSTGDEQY,TRBV18
ATSDTGTGEVQY,TRBV24-1
ASSLGGTTYEQY,TRBV11-2
ASSTLTRTDTQY,TRBV6-1
ASSPHLVGRGWEQY,TRBV27
ASSLGRGYNEAF,TRBV13
ASSLWGQDNEQF,TRBV7-8
ASSAFVDTQY,TRBV6-1
ASSEGGAQY,TRBV27
ASSAQLDGNTEAL,TRBV5-1
AWSVGRINEKLF,TRBV30
ASSEEGDRQDEQY,TRBV2
ASSGTNGGYT,TRBV6-1
ASSLASRSFTDTQY,TRBV7-2
ASSIGTSGELF,TRBV19